This passage covers 3 T cell receptor beta chains from one sample sequenced in a study of cytomegalovirus exposure and HLA in healthy donors. The PCR had 60 Vbeta and 13 Jbeta primers. Using immunoSEQ multiplex PCR, the repertoire was profiled, and TCRdb retains in-frame clones only, with some absent. The sample has 170,000 or so clones, 77% seen once. The sequencing input was PBMCs. The origin of the receptors is a woman under 40 in good health and CMV-seropositive.

V is TRBV5-1 and J is TRBJ2-2; 8 nucleotides agree with TRBD2. The CDR3 sequence is 16 residues long. With V trimmed by 4 bases and J by 2 bases, 7 bases remained unmatched. Germline CDR1 is SGHRS and CDR2 is YFSETQ. CDR3 DNA sequence: TGCGCCAGCAGCACAACTAGCGGTCTTAACACCGGGGAGCTGTTTTTT. Its protein is CASSTTSGLNTGELFF. The complete variable domain, with remaining parts taken from reference TRBV5-1 and TRBJ2-2, reads KAGVTQTPRYLIKTRGQQVTLSCSPISGHRSVSWYQQTPGQGLQFLFEYFSETQRNKGNFPGRFSGRQFSNSRSEMNVSTLELGDSALYLCASSTTSGLNTGELFFGEGSRLTVL.

The gene calls are TRBV5-4 and TRBJ1-1, with a weak D call TRBD1 (6 bases). There are 15 residues in the CDR3. CDR1 SGHNT and CDR2 YYREEE come from the germline V gene (reference sequence). Trimming removed 0 bases at V and 6 bases at J, with 15 bases between. CDR3 region: CASSLDQGNRAEAFF. The CDR3 DNA sequence: TGTGCCAGCAGCTTGGATCAGGGGAATAGGGCTGAAGCTTTCTTT. The whole variable domain, filled in from reference TRBV5-4 and TRBJ1-1, reads ETGVTQSPTHLIKTRGQQVTLRCSSQSGHNTVSWYQQALGQGPQFIFQYYREEENGRGNFPPRFSGLQFPNYSSELNVNALELDDSALYLCASSLDQGNRAEAFFGQGTRLTVV.

For this clone: Other nucleotide sequences in the sample specify the same CDR3. This chain links TRBV29-1 with TRBJ1-5; a weak D match, TRBD1 (5 bases). CDR1 and CDR2 (germline): SQVTM, ANQGSEA. The CDR3 consists of 14 residues. Deletions cut 3 bases from V and 0 bases from J, with 9 bases between. The CDR3: CSVDGGGSNQPQHF. CDR3 coding DNA: TGCAGCGTTGACGGGGGTGGTAGCAATCAGCCCCAGCATTTT. Drawing the rest from reference TRBV29-1 and TRBJ1-5, the complete variable domain is SAVISQKPSRDICQRGTSLTIQCQVDSQVTMMFWYRQQPGQSLTLIATANQGSEATYESGFVIDKFPISRPNLTFSTLTVSNMSPEDSSIYLCSVDGGGSNQPQHFGDGTRLSIL.